Following are 9 T cell receptor beta chains from one sample sequenced in a study of cytomegalovirus exposure and HLA in healthy donors. The primer mix had 60 Vbeta and 13 Jbeta primers. Using immunoSEQ multiplex PCR, the repertoire was profiled, and TCRdb retains in-frame clones only, with some absent. The repertoire holds some 130,000 clones, with roughly 82% as singletons. Sequencing input: PBMCs. These receptors originate from a man in his thirties or forties in good health and CMV-seronegative.

This clone occurred once. The chain joins TRBV28 to TRBJ2-1, with 8 bases lining up with TRBD2. Germline V lookup: CDR1 MDHEN, CDR2 SYDVKM. CDR3 size: 16 residues. Trimming at V came to 6 bases and at J to 0 bases, leaving 7 bases not matched to a gene. CDR3 nucleotides: TGTGCCAGCAGCCTTAGCGGGGCGAGCTCCTACAATGAGCAGTTCTTC. The encoded protein is CASSLSGASSYNEQFF. Complete variable domain (other parts from reference TRBV28 and TRBJ2-1): DVKVTQSSRYLVKRTGEKVFLECVQDMDHENMFWYRQDPGLGLRLIYFSYDVKMKEKGDIPEGYSVSREKKERFSLILESASTNQTSMYLCASSLSGASSYNEQFFGPGTRLTVL.

This clone was counted between two and nine times. The junction departs from germline at one end; a sequencing error may be responsible. This chain connects TRBV5-6 to TRBJ2-3, with TRBD2 matching over 7 bases. CDR1 SGHDT and CDR2 YYEEEE come from the germline V gene. The CDR3 is made up of 16 amino acids. CDR3 DNA: TGTGCCGGCAGCTTGGGAGGGGAGGCCGGCACAGATACGCAGTATTTT. It specifies CAGSLGGEAGTDTQYF.

V gene TRBV28 combines with J gene TRBJ1-6; possible D gene TRBD1, 6 bases. CDR3 length equals 13 residues. CDR1 and CDR2 from the germline V gene are MDHEN and SYDVKM. V was pared by 7 bases and J by 12 bases, with 16 bases between. The CDR3 loop is CASNLQGSEPLHF. The CDR3, as DNA: TGTGCCAGCAACCTACAGGGAAGTGAACCCCTCCACTTT. The full variable domain, with the rest looked up from reference TRBV28 and TRBJ1-6, is DVKVTQSSRYLVKRTGEKVFLECVQDMDHENMFWYRQDPGLGLRLIYFSYDVKMKEKGDIPEGYSVSREKKERFSLILESASTNQTSMYLCASNLQGSEPLHFGNGTRLTVT.

The chain has TRBV28 and TRBJ2-3; 11 bases map to TRBD2. The length of the CDR3 is 18 residues. Trimming cost V 2 bases and J 4 bases; bases outside gene matches: 11. The germline V gene has CDR1 MDHEN and CDR2 SYDVKM. The DNA of the CDR3 is TGTGCCAGCAGTTTACGCCGAGATAGCGGGGGGGCCCCAGATACGCAGTATTTT. Its protein is CASSLRRDSGGAPDTQYF.

The gene calls are TRBV4-1 and TRBJ1-1, with D possibly matching TRBD1 (6 bases). This CDR3 has 16 residues. The V end lost 4 bases, the J end lost 4 bases, and 19 bases lay between the germline ends. Germline loops: CDR1 MGHRA, CDR2 YSYEKL. The CDR3 is CASSPHRDRMSTEAFF. The CDR3 coding sequence is TGCGCCAGCAGCCCCCACAGGGACCGCATGAGCACTGAAGCTTTCTTT.

The CDR3 is CASSEEWQDTQYF. The CDR3 DNA reads as TGTGCCAGCAGTGAAGAATGGCAAGATACGCAGTATTTT. This sequence joins TRBV2 and TRBJ2-3; unclear D gene. CDR3 length equals 13 residues. Trimming pared 1 base from V and 5 bases from J, leaving 7 bases between. The V gene's germline CDR1 is SNHLY and CDR2 FYNNEI.

This sequence joins TRBV6-5 and TRBJ2-2; D might be TRBD1 (5 bases). V shed 5 bases and J shed 1 base, with 11 bases lying between them. CDR3 length: 15 residues. Germline lookup yields CDR1 MNHEY and CDR2 SVGAGI. CDR3 coding DNA: TGTGCCAGCAGTGTTCAGGGTTGGAACACCGGGGAGCTGTTTTTT. It specifies CASSVQGWNTGELFF.

This clone occurred once. The genes are TRBV25-1 and TRBJ1-5; no reliable D call. The CDR3 is made up of 14 amino acids. CDR1 is MGHDK, CDR2 SYGVNS, per germline. Trimming took off 3 bases at V and 5 bases at J, with 11 bases between the two ends. As DNA, the CDR3 is TGTGCCAGCAGTGATCCATCGCGGGATCAGCCCCAGCATTTT. The encoded protein is CASSDPSRDQPQHF.

The chain carries TRBV27 and TRBJ2-3; TRBD1 matches 9 bases. V was clipped by 3 bases and J by 5 bases; unmatched bases: 15. The CDR3 has 18 residues. Germline CDR1 reads MNHEY; CDR2 reads SMNVEV (reference sequence). CDR3: CASSLGPGTGIWGDTQYF. CDR3 nucleotides: TGTGCCAGCAGTTTGGGCCCCGGGACAGGGATTTGGGGAGATACGCAGTATTTT.